These T cell receptor beta chains were read from a single sample in a study of brain T cells in children with intractable seizures. Measured with immunoSEQ multiplex PCR; TCRdb has only the in-frame clones, and not every one. The table lists about 110,000 clones, roughly 92% of them singletons, with roughly 4% in the top ten. The material sequenced was peripheral blood, taken at surgery. The source of these receptors is a boy younger than two with hemimegalencephaly and intractable seizures. CDR3s include the opening cysteine and the closing phenylalanine or tryptophan. The D gene is left open where the match is weak. The size entry is marked missing in some rows and otherwise reads once, few, many or a size class.

J gene: TRBJ2-7; clone size: -; V gene: TRBV27; D gene: TRBD2; CDR3 protein: CASSFNRERTSGNSYEQYF; CDR3 DNA: TGTGCCAGCAGTTTTAATAGGGAACGGACTAGCGGAAACTCCTACGAGCAGTACTTC
J gene: TRBJ1-6; clone size: -; V gene: TRBV5-1; D gene: -; CDR3 protein: CASSLEGGYNSPLHF; CDR3 DNA: TGCGCCAGCAGCTTGGAAGGGGGCTATAATTCACCCCTCCACTTT
J gene: TRBJ2-1; clone size: -; V gene: TRBV28; D gene: TRBD1; CDR3 protein: CASRPADRGSNEQFF; CDR3 DNA: TGTGCCAGCAGGCCCGCGGACAGGGGGTCAAATGAGCAGTTCTTC
J gene: TRBJ2-7; clone size: -; V gene: TRBV4-1; D gene: -; CDR3 protein: CASSLQETPSYEQYF; CDR3 DNA: TGCGCCAGCAGCCTGCAGGAGACCCCCTCCTACGAGCAGTACTTC
J gene: TRBJ1-5; clone size: -; V gene: TRBV5-1; D gene: -; CDR3 protein: CASSFRPNQPQHF; CDR3 DNA: TGCGCCAGCAGTTTTCGACCCAATCAGCCCCAGCATTTT
J gene: TRBJ2-1; clone size: -; V gene: TRBV5-1; D gene: TRBD2; CDR3 protein: CASSLIAGGPGNEQFF; CDR3 DNA: TGCGCCAGCAGCTTAATAGCGGGAGGGCCGGGGAATGAGCAGTTCTTC
J gene: TRBJ2-7; clone size: -; V gene: TRBV9; D gene: -; CDR3 protein: CASSVGTLYEQYF; CDR3 DNA: TGTGCCAGCAGCGTAGGTACCCTTTACGAGCAGTACTTC
J gene: TRBJ2-1; clone size: -; V gene: TRBV6-5; D gene: TRBD2; CDR3 protein: CAGRTSGTNEQFF; CDR3 DNA: TGTGCCGGCCGAACTAGCGGGACTAATGAGCAGTTCTTC
J gene: TRBJ1-2; clone size: -; V gene: TRBV5-1; D gene: -; CDR3 protein: CASSLLAQVSNYGYTF; CDR3 DNA: TGCGCCAGCAGCTTGTTGGCACAGGTTTCTAACTATGGCTACACCTTC
J gene: TRBJ1-1; clone size: -; V gene: TRBV4-1; D gene: -; CDR3 protein: CASSQEGATEAFF; CDR3 DNA: TGCGCCAGCAGCCAAGAGGGGGCAACTGAAGCTTTCTTT
J gene: TRBJ2-7; clone size: -; V gene: TRBV6-5; D gene: -; CDR3 protein: CASSPRDLSRGEQYF; CDR3 DNA: TGTGCCAGCAGCCCCCGGGACTTGTCTCGAGGCGAGCAGTACTTC
J gene: TRBJ1-4; clone size: -; V gene: TRBV4-2; D gene: TRBD1; CDR3 protein: CASSQSTGTGGYQANEKLFF; CDR3 DNA: TGTGCCAGCAGCCAATCTACCGGGACAGGGGGATACCAGGCTAATGAAAAACTGTTTTTT
J gene: TRBJ2-7; clone size: -; V gene: TRBV15; D gene: -; CDR3 protein: CATSRGLESSYEQYF; CDR3 DNA: TGTGCCACCAGCAGAGGACTGGAGAGCTCCTACGAGCAGTACTTC
J gene: TRBJ1-6; clone size: -; V gene: TRBV30; D gene: -; CDR3 protein: CAWREGPILSPLHF; CDR3 DNA: TGTGCCTGGAGGGAGGGCCCTATCCTGTCACCCCTCCACTTT
J gene: TRBJ2-1; clone size: -; V gene: TRBV28; D gene: TRBD2; CDR3 protein: CASSLIPAGGGEQFF; CDR3 DNA: TGTGCCAGCAGTTTAATTCCAGCGGGAGGGGGCGAGCAGTTCTTC
J gene: TRBJ2-3; clone size: -; V gene: TRBV5-4; D gene: -; CDR3 protein: CASSLDSTDTQYF; CDR3 DNA: TGTGCCAGCAGCTTGGATAGCACAGATACGCAGTATTTT
J gene: TRBJ2-7; clone size: -; V gene: TRBV3-1/TRBV3-2; D gene: -; CDR3 protein: CASSQGYEQYF; CDR3 DNA: TGTGCCAGCAGCCAAGGGTACGAGCAGTACTTC
J gene: TRBJ1-4; clone size: -; V gene: TRBV7-6; D gene: TRBD1; CDR3 protein: CASSSGTGTNEKLFF; CDR3 DNA: TGTGCCAGCAGCTCAGGGACAGGGACTAATGAAAAACTGTTTTTT
J gene: TRBJ1-1; clone size: -; V gene: TRBV12-3/TRBV12-4; D gene: -; CDR3 protein: CASSRQITEAFF; CDR3 DNA: TGTGCCAGCAGTCGTCAGATCACTGAAGCTTTCTTT
J gene: TRBJ2-1; clone size: -; V gene: TRBV30; D gene: TRBD1; CDR3 protein: CAWVNWDRLTNEQFF; CDR3 DNA: TGTGCCTGGGTGAATTGGGACAGGCTTACTAATGAGCAGTTCTTC
J gene: TRBJ2-1; clone size: -; V gene: TRBV12-3/TRBV12-4; D gene: -; CDR3 protein: CASSLPRGGQFF; CDR3 DNA: TGTGCCAGCAGTCTTCCAAGGGGAGGTCAGTTCTTC
J gene: TRBJ2-1; clone size: -; V gene: TRBV25-1; D gene: -; CDR3 protein: CASTPKGPEQFF; CDR3 DNA: TGTGCCAGCACCCCGAAAGGGCCTGAGCAGTTCTTC
J gene: TRBJ2-4; clone size: -; V gene: TRBV30; D gene: -; CDR3 protein: CAWRSSRQYF; CDR3 DNA: TGTGCCTGGAGGTCCTCACGCCAGTACTTC
J gene: TRBJ2-3; clone size: -; V gene: TRBV6-5; D gene: -; CDR3 protein: CASSRRERDTQYF; CDR3 DNA: TGTGCCAGCAGTAGGAGGGAGCGGGATACGCAGTATTTT
J gene: TRBJ2-1; clone size: -; V gene: TRBV4-3; D gene: TRBD2; CDR3 protein: CASSSRAGAARNEQFF; CDR3 DNA: TGCGCCAGCAGCTCCCGAGCGGGAGCGGCTAGGAATGAGCAGTTCTTC
J gene: TRBJ2-4; clone size: -; V gene: TRBV6-5; D gene: TRBD1; CDR3 protein: CASSSGTGKQYF; CDR3 DNA: TGTGCCAGCAGTTCCGGGACAGGGAAACAGTACTTC
J gene: TRBJ2-3; clone size: -; V gene: TRBV5-1; D gene: TRBD2; CDR3 protein: CASNTGTSGSLSTDTQYF; CDR3 DNA: TGCGCCAGCAACACAGGGACTAGCGGGAGTTTAAGCACAGATACGCAGTATTTT
J gene: TRBJ2-1; clone size: -; V gene: TRBV18; D gene: TRBD2; CDR3 protein: CASSPSAGGRLLYNEQFF; CDR3 DNA: TGTGCCAGCTCACCAAGCGCTGGCGGGAGACTCCTATACAATGAGCAGTTCTTC
J gene: TRBJ1-2; clone size: -; V gene: TRBV5-1; D gene: TRBD1; CDR3 protein: CASSQTGGDGGYTF; CDR3 DNA: TGCGCCAGCAGCCAGACAGGGGGCGACGGTGGCTACACCTTC
J gene: TRBJ2-7; clone size: -; V gene: TRBV6-6; D gene: TRBD2; CDR3 protein: CASTYSGTSYEQYF; CDR3 DNA: TGTGCCAGCACCTATAGCGGGACCTCCTACGAGCAGTACTTC
J gene: TRBJ2-1; clone size: -; V gene: TRBV2; D gene: -; CDR3 protein: CASTNRLSYYNEQFF; CDR3 DNA: TGTGCCAGCACAAACCGACTGTCCTACTACAATGAGCAGTTCTTC
J gene: TRBJ2-7; clone size: -; V gene: TRBV4-1; D gene: -; CDR3 protein: CASSQDAKRILWDEQYF; CDR3 DNA: TGCGCCAGCAGCCAAGACGCGAAGCGGATACTATGGGACGAGCAGTACTTC
J gene: TRBJ2-7; clone size: -; V gene: TRBV5-6; D gene: TRBD1; CDR3 protein: CASSKGQGLGYEQYF; CDR3 DNA: TGTGCCAGCAGCAAGGGACAGGGGCTCGGATACGAGCAGTACTTC
J gene: TRBJ2-1; clone size: -; V gene: TRBV7-2; D gene: -; CDR3 protein: CASSSSTGAFGGEQFF; CDR3 DNA: TGTGCCAGCAGCTCCTCGACAGGTGCTTTCGGTGGTGAGCAGTTCTTC
J gene: TRBJ2-3; clone size: -; V gene: TRBV24-1; D gene: TRBD2; CDR3 protein: CATSDLPSGRYLTDTQYF; CDR3 DNA: TGTGCCACCAGTGATTTACCTAGCGGGAGGTATTTGACAGATACGCAGTATTTT
J gene: TRBJ2-1; clone size: once; V gene: TRBV6-4; D gene: TRBD2; CDR3 protein: CASSDEGLASLLFF; CDR3 DNA: TGTGCCAGCAGTGACGAGGGACTAGCGTCCCTCCTGTTCTTC
J gene: TRBJ2-7; clone size: -; V gene: TRBV4-1; D gene: TRBD2; CDR3 protein: CASSQVLAGLSYEQYF; CDR3 DNA: TGCGCCAGCAGCCAAGTCCTAGCGGGCCTCTCCTACGAGCAGTACTTC
J gene: TRBJ2-7; clone size: -; V gene: TRBV28; D gene: -; CDR3 protein: CASSFRDPPYEQYF; CDR3 DNA: TGTGCCAGCAGTTTCCGGGACCCCCCCTACGAGCAGTACTTC
J gene: TRBJ2-7; clone size: -; V gene: TRBV19; D gene: -; CDR3 protein: CASSAWREGSIEQYF; CDR3 DNA: TGTGCCAGTAGTGCCTGGCGGGAAGGCTCGATCGAGCAGTACTTC
J gene: TRBJ2-7; clone size: -; V gene: TRBV7-9; D gene: -; CDR3 protein: CASSLDYEQYF; CDR3 DNA: TGTGCCAGCAGCTTAGACTACGAGCAGTACTTC
J gene: TRBJ1-2; clone size: -; V gene: TRBV5-1; D gene: -; CDR3 protein: CASSPSDGYGYTF; CDR3 DNA: TGCGCCAGCAGCCCTTCGGACGGCTATGGCTACACCTTC
J gene: TRBJ2-2; clone size: -; V gene: TRBV7-9; D gene: TRBD1; CDR3 protein: CASSAPTGVTGELFF; CDR3 DNA: TGTGCCAGCAGCGCCCCGACAGGGGTCACCGGGGAGCTGTTTTTT